The 22 T cell receptor beta chains listed next were all sequenced from one sample in a study of T cell repertoires in cytomegalovirus infection. Each CDR3 protein is one row after TCRdb ran MiXCR on the reads. Seen here are about 51,000 distinct CDR3 sequences, over 15% observed once, and the top ten hold approximately 25%. For these receptors, no antigen is known. The sample was CD8+ T cells from cultured PBMCs, taken from culture after CMV antigen stimulation. The receptors derive from a human donor in good health (CMV status not recorded). Some clones in this sample may be carry-over from other donors' samples.

This clonotype was counted only a few times. The chain couples TRBV2 to TRBJ2-5; D remains unclear. CDR3 size: 11 residues. V shed 3 bases and J shed 4 bases, with 3 bases lying between them. The germline V gene encodes CDR1 SNHLY and CDR2 FYNNEI. The CDR3 spells CASSDVETQYF. In nucleotides, the CDR3 is TGTGCCAGCAGTGACGTAGAGACCCAGTACTTC.

The chain recombines TRBV20-1 with TRBJ1-1; the D is unclear. Trimming shortened V by 3 bases and J by 1 base, and 6 bases separated the two germline ends. Germline V gene lookup returns CDR1 DFQATT and CDR2 SNEGSKA (reference sequence). This CDR3 contains 12 residues. DNA for the CDR3: TGCAGTGCTAGGGACGGGAACACTGAAGCTTTCTTT. It encodes CSARDGNTEAFF.

CDR3 bases: TGTGCCAGCAGCTTAGAAGGGGCAGTCAATCAGCCCCAGCATTTT. The encoded protein is CASSLEGAVNQPQHF. This rearrangement joins TRBV7-9 to TRBJ1-5, with a weak D call TRBD1 (5 bases). The CDR3 covers 15 residues. CDR1 and CDR2 from the germline V gene are SEHNR and FQNEAQ (reference sequence). V lost 1 base and J lost 3, with 10 bases in between.

The chain combines TRBV7-8 with TRBJ2-7; 7 nucleotides align to TRBD1. Germline trimming cut 8 bases from V and 4 bases from J; bases unmatched to any gene: 8. Germline lookup yields CDR1 SGHVS and CDR2 FQNEAQ. CDR3 length: 13 amino acids. The CDR3 coding sequence is TGTGCCAGCGCCACGGACAGGTTTTACGAGCAGTACTTC. It is translated as CASATDRFYEQYF.

Comments on this clonotype: Just one base apart from a much larger clone, this may be a read error. The rearrangement joins TRBV25-1 to TRBJ2-1; 8 nucleotides match TRBD1. Germline CDR1 MGHDK, CDR2 SYGVNS. CDR3 size: 11 residues. The CDR3 DNA reads TGTGACATAGGACAGGGATTGGGGCAGTTCTTC. This codes for CDIGQGLGQFF.

The J gene is TRBJ2-1, the V gene TRBV7-2; weak D call: TRBD2 (6 bases). V was shortened by 4 bases and J by 4 bases, with 8 bases between the two germline ends. The CDR3 extends over 13 amino acids. Per the germline V gene, CDR1 is SGHTA and CDR2 is FQGNSA. CDR3 sequence (DNA): TGTGCCAGCAGCTCTGGGACTTACAATGAGCAGTTCTTC. Protein: CASSSGTYNEQFF.

The chain carries TRBV7-2 and TRBJ1-2; no clear D. Trimming stripped 1 base from V and 4 bases from J, with 13 bases between. Germline V gene lookup returns CDR1 SGHTA and CDR2 FQGNSA. This CDR3 contains 15 residues. CDR3 in DNA: TGTGCCAGCAGCTTAGGAACGGGGATGGGCTATGGCTACACCTTC. Translating gives CASSLGTGMGYGYTF.

This clonotype was counted between two and nine times. V is TRBV19 and J is TRBJ2-3, with D unclear. CDR1 and CDR2 (germline): LNHDA, SQIVND (reference sequence). The CDR3 covers 13 residues. V lost 5 bases and J lost 2, with 8 bases in between. The CDR3 region is CASSAQTTDTQYF. The CDR3 DNA is TGTGCCAGTAGTGCGCAGACCACAGATACGCAGTATTTT.

This clonotype was counted a few times. V usage is TRBV7-8 and J usage is TRBJ2-3; D is perhaps TRBD1 (5 bases). The CDR3 loop spans 16 amino acids. Germline CDR1 SGHVS, CDR2 FQNEAQ. Deletions cut 4 bases from V and 4 bases from J, with 18 bases between. The CDR3 DNA reads as TGTGCCAGCAGCTCTAGGGGCAGCCAGGCGGCAGATACGCAGTATTTT. Translation gives CASSSRGSQAADTQYF.

The chain joins TRBV11-2 to TRBJ2-7; 12 bases align to TRBD2. The germline V gene encodes CDR1 SGHAT and CDR2 FQNNGV. The CDR3 covers 16 residues. The J segment lost 2 bases and the V segment lost 5 bases, leaving 7 bases of the junction unmatched. For the CDR3, the DNA is TGTGCCAGCAGCCCACGGACTAGCGGGACCACCTACGAGCAGTACTTC. This gives the protein CASSPRTSGTTYEQYF.

J is TRBJ1-4 and V is TRBV7-8; 7 nucleotides agree with TRBD1. This CDR3 contains 14 residues. Trimming took 5 bases from V and 7 from J; bases not matched to a gene: 7. CDR1 is SGHVS, CDR2 FQNEAQ, per germline. The CDR3 here is CASSPDRIREKLFF. The DNA of the CDR3 is TGTGCCAGCAGCCCGGACAGGATTCGTGAAAAACTGTTTTTT.

This clonotype has only a few counts. The chain uses TRBV7-8 and TRBJ1-2, with D tentatively TRBD1 (5 bases). CDR3 length equals 14 residues. The germline gives CDR1 SGHVS, CDR2 FQNEAQ. Trimming shortened V by 4 bases and J by 2 bases, and 11 bases separated the two germline ends. CDR3 residues: CASSSTVRNYGYTF. CDR3 nucleotides: TGTGCCAGCAGCTCGACAGTCCGCAACTATGGCTACACCTTC. The whole variable domain, remainder taken from reference TRBV7-8 and TRBJ1-2, is GAGVSQSPRYKVAKRGQDVALRCDPISGHVSLFWYQQALGQGPEFLTYFQNEAQLDKSGLPSDRFFAERPEGSVSTLKIQRTQQEDSAVYLCASSSTVRNYGYTFGSGTRLTVV.

This clonotype was picked up a small number of times. This rearrangement joins TRBV20-1 to TRBJ1-4, with D uncertain. This CDR3 is 12 amino acids long. The ends were cut back, 3 bases at V and 7 bases at J, with 9 bases in the middle. CDR1 is DFQATT and CDR2 is SNEGSKA in the germline V gene (reference sequence). Written as DNA, the CDR3 is TGCAGTGCTAGCCAGCCAGCTGAAAAACTGTTTTTT. This translates into CSASQPAEKLFF.

V and J are TRBV7-2 and TRBJ2-3, with D possibly being TRBD2 (6 bases). The CDR3 is 15 amino acids. V lost 5 bases to trimming and J lost 5 bases, with 17 bases between them. The germline V gene has CDR1 SGHTA and CDR2 FQGNSA. CDR3: CASSRGRLMGDTQYF. DNA for the CDR3: TGTGCCAGCAGCCGAGGGAGGTTAATGGGAGATACGCAGTATTTT.

This clonotype was recorded a few times. This chain uses TRBV7-8 with TRBJ2-5; D call uncertain. CDR1 and CDR2 (germline): SGHVS, FQNEAQ. V dropped 3 bases and J dropped 5 bases, with 10 bases sitting between them. The CDR3 loop spans 13 amino acids. CDR3 protein: CASSFRPGETQYF. CDR3 nucleotides: TGTGCCAGCAGCTTCCGACCCGGGGAGACCCAGTACTTC. Together with reference TRBV7-8 and TRBJ2-5, the CDR3 gives the full variable domain: GAGVSQSPRYKVAKRGQDVALRCDPISGHVSLFWYQQALGQGPEFLTYFQNEAQLDKSGLPSDRFFAERPEGSVSTLKIQRTQQEDSAVYLCASSFRPGETQYFGPGTRLLVL.

The genes are TRBV10-3 and TRBJ2-7; the D gene could be TRBD1 or TRBD2 (5 bases each). Germline loops: CDR1 ENHRY, CDR2 SYGVKD. The CDR3 consists of 12 residues. Trimming left V 2 bases short and J 6 bases short, with 8 bases between. The CDR3: CAISEGGSEQYF. The CDR3 DNA is TGTGCCATCAGTGAGGGGGGAAGCGAGCAGTACTTC.

This clonotype came up many times. The chain links TRBV12-3 or TRBV12-4 to TRBJ2-1; TRBD1 is a possible D gene (5 bases). The CDR3 runs to 19 residues. Trimming left V 3 bases short and J 2 bases short, with 23 bases between. The CDR3: CASSFSFSGGHLPYNEQFF. The CDR3 DNA is TGTGCCAGCAGTTTTAGTTTTTCGGGTGGACATTTACCCTACAATGAGCAGTTCTTC.

This clonotype has more than one count but fewer than ten. V is TRBV6-1 and J is TRBJ1-1, with D unresolved. Germline CDR1 MNHNS, CDR2 SASEGT. Trimming took 7 bases from V and 2 from J, leaving 8 bases between them. The CDR3 is 12 residues long. The CDR3 is CASKKQNTEAFF. The DNA for the CDR3 is TGTGCCAGCAAGAAGCAAAACACTGAAGCTTTCTTT.

V usage is TRBV7-9 and J usage is TRBJ2-7, with 9 bases lining up with TRBD1. The CDR3 consists of 13 residues. The V and J ends lost 3 bases and 6 bases, in that order; junction bases with no gene match: 3. Germline values: CDR1 SEHNR, CDR2 FQNEAQ (reference sequence). The CDR3 here is CASSFRDRVEQYF. In DNA, the CDR3 is TGTGCCAGCAGCTTCCGGGACAGGGTCGAGCAGTACTTC.

Many counts were recorded for this clonotype. This sequence joins TRBV6-1 and TRBJ2-5, with 12 bases lining up with TRBD2. The CDR3 sequence is 16 residues long. The trim removed 2 bases at V and 2 bases at J, leaving 3 bases unmatched. Germline CDR1 is MNHNS and CDR2 is SASEGT. CDR3 loop: CASSEPLAGGQETQYF. The CDR3 bases are TGTGCCAGCAGTGAACCCCTAGCGGGAGGGCAAGAGACCCAGTACTTC.

This sequence joins TRBV7-2 and TRBJ2-7, with D hard to call. The CDR3 has 13 amino acids. Trimming took 5 bases from V and 6 from J, leaving 14 bases between them. Germline V gene sequence: CDR1 SGHTA, CDR2 FQGNSA. CDR3 residues: CASSPRTGPEQYF. In DNA form, the CDR3 reads TGTGCCAGCAGCCCCCGGACCGGCCCCGAGCAGTACTTC.

The table lists this clonotype with a few counts. The chain employs TRBV7-2 and TRBJ1-2; D perhaps matches TRBD1 (6 bases). The CDR3 covers 15 residues. The V end was cut by 2 bases, the J end by 5 bases, with 15 bases between. Germline CDR1 is SGHTA and CDR2 is FQGNSA. The CDR3, as DNA: TGTGCCAGCAGCTTAAGGGACACCATTGGGTATGGCTACACCTTC. Translated: CASSLRDTIGYGYTF.